This TCR beta chain was obtained from a study of kidney transplant recipient with SARS-CoV-2 infection. This clonotype was seen many times. The CDR3 is 17 amino acids. Germline V gene lookup returns CDR1 MNHNS and CDR2 SASEGT. Deletions cut 5 bases from V and 4 bases from J, with 23 bases between. TCRdb re-called the reads with MiXCR, one entry per CDR3 protein. Altogether approximately 250,000 distinct CDR3 sequences are present, more than 25% being singletons, with the ten largest covering under 9.5%. The receptor was isolated from a male patient between 25 and 39 years old who had COVID-19 and was a kidney transplant recipient. Some of the T cells may derive from the graft donor. This specimen consisted of a blood sample, obtained at baseline and on day 111 from a kidney transplant recipient. The chain combines TRBV6-1 with TRBJ1-2, with D unclear. The CDR3 nucleotides are TGTGCCAGCAGTCTGGATCCCTCTATGCGAAAGACCTATGGCTACACCTTC. Translated, it gives CASSLDPSMRKTYGYTF.